This T cell receptor (beta chain) is drawn from a study of cytomegalovirus exposure and HLA in healthy donors. The overall study: Earlier findings included 100 million to 130 million unique TCR beta sequences obtained from about 179 million T cells. Study-level findings and limits: The authors considered a cluster of highly shared sequence variants likely to be a sequencing artifact. Some TCR beta chains (roughly 160 of them) were listed as cytomegalovirus-associated.

In the PCR, 60 Vbeta and 13 Jbeta primers were used. Assay: immunoSEQ multiplex PCR; the TCRdb copy retains only in-frame clones and omits some. The sample records approximately 100,000 clones, around a tenth being singletons. The CDR3 runs 12 residues. V gave up 3 bases and J gave up 5 bases, with 7 bases separating them. The germline gives CDR1 SEHNR, CDR2 FQNEAQ (reference sequence). With regard to this clone: Its antigen is not known.

This clonotype was obtained from a man in his forties or fifties in good health and CMV-seropositive. Material: PBMCs. The chain recombines TRBV7-9 with TRBJ1-1, with D perhaps TRBD1 (6 bases). The CDR3 loop reads CASSFGQTEAFF. The CDR3 DNA sequence: TGTGCCAGCAGCTTCGGACAGACTGAAGCTTTCTTT.